One and the same sample provided the 27 T cell receptor beta chains below, sequenced in a study of T cells after posttransplantation cyclophosphamide (dated by TCRdb to 2016 to 2018). Explained via the paper, the treatment or condition label denotes: high-dose cyclophosphamide on days +3 and +4 as single-agent GVHD prophylaxis. For conditioning, the PTCy patients got busulfan and fludarabine, then a related or unrelated marrow graft, followed by cyclophosphamide on days +3 and +4. The method behind the library was the immunoSEQ multiplex PCR assay. This immuneACCESS table, as held by TCRdb, lists in-frame sequences with V and J called but not all clones. Of the missing ones, under half trace to an unresolved V gene in checked studies; the others have no known cause. The sample has roughly 1,800 clones on record, with no singletons. The ten largest make up 13% to 15% of the sample. The source material was PBMCs, sampled 32 days after allogeneic stem cell transplant with posttransplant cyclophosphamide. Receptors originate from a female patient between 40 and 55 years old who received an allogeneic stem cell transplant from a related donor, was CMV-positive, and had no GVHD. After a transplant, some T cells may be of graft donor origin.

At least ten counts were recorded for this clone. The chain joins TRBV5-4 to TRBJ2-7, with TRBD1 matching 7 bases. Germline V gives CDR1 SGHNT, CDR2 YYREEE (reference sequence). The CDR3 consists of 13 residues. V lost 4 bases, J lost 4 bases, and 5 bases stayed unmatched. The CDR3 DNA is TGTGCCAGCAGCGATCAGGGGGTGTACGAGCAGTACTTC. Amino acids: CASSDQGVYEQYF.

Ten or more counts support this clone. This chain connects TRBV11-2 to TRBJ2-3; 9 bases map to TRBD2. In germline, CDR1 is SGHAT, CDR2 FQNNGV. V shed 4 bases and J 0 bases; nucleotides not matched to a gene: 8. The CDR3 has 17 amino acids. The CDR3 protein is CASSSGLASTSTDTQYF. In DNA, the CDR3 is TGTGCCAGCAGCTCCGGACTAGCGTCGACTAGCACAGATACGCAGTATTTT.

In its sample, this clone ranks as medium-sized (0.01 to 0.1%). J is TRBJ2-1 and V is TRBV7-6; no clear D gene. Trimming removed 4 bases at V and 4 bases at J, with 8 bases between. CDR3 length: 13 residues. CDR1 is SGHVS, CDR2 FNYEAQ, per germline. The DNA of the CDR3 is TGTGCCAGCAGCTCCGCCCGGTACAATGAGCAGTTCTTC. Translation: CASSSARYNEQFF.

This clone was found many times. The CDR3 region is CASSQGLAGGPQETQYF. The CDR3 nucleotides read TGCGCCAGCAGCCAAGGGCTAGCGGGGGGACCTCAAGAGACCCAGTACTTC. The chain carries TRBV4-1 and TRBJ2-5, with 11 bases lining up with TRBD2. The germline V gene encodes CDR1 MGHRA and CDR2 YSYEKL. V was pared by 1 base and J by 2 bases, with 6 bases of the junction left unmatched. This CDR3 spans 17 amino acids.

By its share, this clone is medium-sized. V usage is TRBV28 and J usage is TRBJ1-1, with D possibly matching TRBD1 (5 bases). Looked up from germline, CDR1 is MDHEN and CDR2 is SYDVKM. The CDR3 is 14 amino acids. Trimming took 3 bases from V and 4 from J, leaving 12 bases between them. CDR3 sequence: CASSFGRVGTEAFF. The CDR3 DNA reads as TGTGCCAGCAGTTTCGGCAGGGTAGGCACTGAAGCTTTCTTT.

Judged by abundance, this clone is medium-sized. The chain couples TRBV9 to TRBJ2-1; 8 nucleotides align to TRBD2. This CDR3 is 17 amino acids long. Trimming removed 4 bases from V and 0 bases from J; junction bases left unmatched: 9. CDR1 is SGDLS and CDR2 is YYNGEE in the germline V gene. CDR3 coding DNA: TGTGCCAGCAGCCCCGGACTAGCTCTTCTCTCCTACAATGAGCAGTTCTTC. Its translation is CASSPGLALLSYNEQFF.

This clone was observed at least ten times. The chain recombines TRBV5-8 with TRBJ2-5; 7 positions agree with TRBD1. This CDR3 contains 15 residues. V trimming: 0 bases; J trimming: 4 bases; junction bases outside the gene matches: 6. Germline CDR1 SGHTS, CDR2 YDEGEE. The DNA of the CDR3 is TGTGCCAGCAGCTTGGGAACAGGGGATAGAGAGACCCAGTACTTC. Its translation: CASSLGTGDRETQYF.

This clone was seen ten or more times. V gene TRBV12-3 or TRBV12-4 combines with J gene TRBJ1-2, with D maybe TRBD1 (6 bases). The CDR3 sequence is 14 residues long. V lost 6 bases and J lost 5, with 16 bases in between. The CDR3 region is CASSRQARPYGYTF. DNA for the CDR3: TGTGCCAGCAGCCGACAGGCCCGACCTTATGGCTACACCTTC.

By share, this clone counts as medium-sized. The chain employs TRBV19 and TRBJ1-1, with a possible D match to TRBD1 (6 bases). CDR1 and CDR2 from the germline V gene are LNHDA and SQIVND (reference sequence). The CDR3 runs 14 residues. The V and J ends lost 5 bases and 1 base respectively, with 11 bases between them. This CDR3 is CASSPGHTNTEAFF. The CDR3 nucleotides are TGTGCCAGTAGTCCGGGACATACGAACACTGAAGCTTTCTTT.

Within the sample, this clone is medium-sized. The genes are TRBV5-4 and TRBJ1-2; no clear D gene. This CDR3 comprises 11 residues. Germline CDR1 reads SGHNT; CDR2 reads YYREEE (reference sequence). V lost 4 bases to trimming and J lost 7 bases, with 8 bases between them. CDR3 sequence reads: CASSPGSGYTF. The CDR3, as DNA: TGTGCCAGCAGCCCAGGAAGTGGCTACACCTTC.

In this sample, this clone is medium-sized. The V and J genes are TRBV19 and TRBJ2-1; 8 nucleotides match TRBD1. The CDR3 is 15 amino acids. The J segment lost 3 bases and the V segment lost 7 bases, leaving 8 bases of the junction unmatched. Per the germline V gene, CDR1 is LNHDA and CDR2 is SQIVND (reference sequence). CDR3 loop: CASKRQGHDYNEQFF. CDR3 DNA sequence: TGTGCCAGTAAACGACAGGGGCACGACTACAATGAGCAGTTCTTC.

In this sample, this clone is medium-sized. The chain uses TRBV5-8 and TRBJ1-6; TRBD1 matches at 10 bases. CDR1 is SGHTS, CDR2 YDEGEE, per germline. The CDR3 contains 16 residues. The junction had 2 bases not matched to a gene; V was cut back by 4 bases and J by 1 base. CDR3 DNA: TGTGCCAGCAGCGAGGGACAGGGGTCCTATAATTCACCCCTCCACTTT. This encodes CASSEGQGSYNSPLHF.

Worth noting for this clone: This may stem from a read error, because a much larger clone lies one nucleotide away. The V and J genes are TRBV9 and TRBJ1-3; D is unclear. CDR1 and CDR2 (germline): SGDLS, YYNGEE. The CDR3 length is 15 residues. V lost 4 bases to trimming and J lost 2 bases, with 13 bases between them. For the CDR3, the DNA is TGTGCCAGCAGCCCCCCTACAGTGACTGGAAACACCATATATTTT. Protein: CASSPPTVTGNTIYF. The whole variable domain, remainder taken from reference TRBV9 and TRBJ1-3, is DSGVTQTPKHLITATGQRVTLRCSPRSGDLSVYWYQQSLDQGLQFLIQYYNGEERAKGNILERFSAQQFPDLHSELNLSSLELGDSALYFCASSPPTVTGNTIYFGEGSWLTVV.

By its share, this clone is medium-sized. The junction departs from the called germline gene at one end, perhaps through a read error. The V gene is TRBV12-3 or TRBV12-4, the J gene TRBJ1-1, with D perhaps TRBD1 (5 bases). The CDR3 runs to 13 residues. The chain's CDR3 is CASRRGVNAEAFF. In DNA, the CDR3 is TGTGCCAGCAGACGGGGGGTGAACGCTGAAGCTTTCTTT.

This clone counts as medium-sized. This sequence joins TRBV7-9 and TRBJ1-2, with 7 bases aligning to TRBD1. The CDR3 spans 15 residues. J was trimmed by 8 bases and V by 4 bases; bases with no gene match: 13. Per the germline V gene, CDR1 is SEHNR and CDR2 is FQNEAQ (reference sequence). CDR3 sequence: CASSSTSDRAAGYTF. In DNA form, the CDR3 reads TGTGCCAGCAGCTCCACTTCAGACAGGGCGGCGGGCTACACCTTC.

In its sample, this clone was seen many times. This chain joins TRBV6-1 and TRBJ2-5; 13 nucleotides match TRBD2. After removal of 4 bases from V and 3 bases from J, the junction contained 2 bases not matched to a gene. CDR1 MNHNS and CDR2 SASEGT come from the germline V gene. The CDR3 loop spans 15 amino acids. The CDR3 nucleotides are TGTGCCAGCAGTGGGGGACTAGCGGGGAAAGAGACCCAGTACTTC. Encoded protein: CASSGGLAGKETQYF.

This clone is medium-sized (0.01 to 0.1%) within its sample. V gene TRBV7-2 combines with J gene TRBJ2-1; D possibly corresponds to TRBD2 (6 bases). The CDR3 contains 14 residues. Deletions cut 4 bases from V and 4 bases from J, with 11 bases between. Germline V gene sequence: CDR1 SGHTA, CDR2 FQGNSA. The CDR3 sequence: CASSSRLVYNEQFF. The CDR3 DNA sequence: TGTGCCAGCAGCTCCCGACTAGTGTACAATGAGCAGTTCTTC. Using reference TRBV7-2 and TRBJ2-1 for the parts outside the CDR3, the full variable domain is GAGVSQSPSNKVTEKGKDVELRCDPISGHTALYWYRQSLGQGLEFLIYFQGNSAPDKSGLPSDRFSAERTGGSVSTLTIQRTQQEDSAVYLCASSSRLVYNEQFFGPGTRLTVL.

This clone is judged medium-sized. The chain has TRBV6-6 and TRBJ1-6; 7 bases are a match to TRBD1. CDR1 is MNHNY, CDR2 SVGAGI, per germline (reference sequence). The CDR3 contains 16 residues. With V trimmed by 6 bases and J by 0 bases, 5 bases remained unmatched. The CDR3 nucleotides are TGTGCCAGCAGAACGGACAGGACCTCCTATAATTCACCCCTCCACTTT. Its translation: CASRTDRTSYNSPLHF.

This clone was seen many times. The chain recombines TRBV7-3 with TRBJ2-1; D call uncertain. The V end lost 1 base, the J end lost 0 bases, and 13 bases lay between the germline ends. There are 17 residues in the CDR3. The germline CDR1 and CDR2 sequences are SGHTA and FQGTGA. The CDR3: CASSLKVAQSSYNEQFF. The CDR3 DNA reads as TGTGCCAGCAGCTTAAAGGTGGCCCAGAGCTCCTACAATGAGCAGTTCTTC.

By frequency in the sample, this clone is medium-sized (0.01 to 0.1%). The chain couples TRBV5-4 to TRBJ2-1; the D gene is possibly TRBD1 (5 bases). CDR1 is SGHNT, CDR2 YYREEE, per germline (reference sequence). CDR3 length: 14 amino acids. Trimming stripped 1 base from V and 1 base from J, with 6 bases between. The CDR3 DNA reads TGTGCCAGCAGCTTGAGGGGTTCCTACAATGAGCAGTTCTTC. Translation: CASSLRGSYNEQFF. Based on the CDR3 plus reference TRBV5-4 and TRBJ2-1, the full variable domain is ETGVTQSPTHLIKTRGQQVTLRCSSQSGHNTVSWYQQALGQGPQFIFQYYREEENGRGNFPPRFSGLQFPNYSSELNVNALELDDSALYLCASSLRGSYNEQFFGPGTRLTVL.

By sample fraction, this clone is medium-sized. The chain employs TRBV5-1 and TRBJ1-6; D is unresolved. Germline CDR1 is SGHRS and CDR2 is YFSETQ. CDR3 length equals 14 residues. V shed 4 bases and J shed 10 bases, with 15 bases lying between them. CDR3 sequence reads: CASSQQAERSPLHF. As DNA, the CDR3 is TGCGCCAGCAGCCAACAAGCGGAAAGGTCACCCCTCCACTTT.

This clone is judged medium-sized. The V and J genes are TRBV4-3 and TRBJ1-2; 10 positions match TRBD1. The CDR3 length is 17 residues. The J segment lost 4 bases and the V segment lost 4 bases, leaving 12 bases of the junction unmatched. Germline values: CDR1 LGHNA, CDR2 YSLEER. The CDR3, as DNA: TGCGCCAGCAGCCGCCAGGTGGGGGACAGGGGCGGCTATGGCTACACCTTC. It is translated as CASSRQVGDRGGYGYTF.

In its sample, this clone is medium-sized. V and J are TRBV12-3 or TRBV12-4 and TRBJ2-1, with 12 bases aligning to TRBD1. The junction had 13 bases not matched to a gene; V was cut back by 3 bases and J by 7 bases. The CDR3 covers 18 residues. The CDR3 region is CASSFQGRGQGAGNEQFF. DNA of the CDR3: TGTGCCAGCAGTTTCCAAGGCCGGGGACAGGGGGCTGGGAATGAGCAGTTCTTC.

This clone ranks as medium-sized (0.01 to 0.1%). The rearrangement uses TRBV9 and TRBJ2-1, with D tentatively TRBD1 (5 bases). Looked up from germline, CDR1 is SGDLS and CDR2 is YYNGEE. CDR3 length equals 14 residues. Trimming stripped 1 base from V and 5 bases from J, with 10 bases between. The CDR3, as DNA: TGTGCCAGCAGCGTAAAGGGGAACAACAATGAGCAGTTCTTC. Amino acid sequence: CASSVKGNNNEQFF.

This clone was detected many times. CDR3 loop: CASSLKLGAGNTGELFF. For the CDR3, the DNA is TGTGCCAGCAGCTTAAAGTTAGGTGCGGGGAACACCGGGGAGCTGTTTTTT. The V gene is TRBV5-5, the J gene TRBJ2-2, with TRBD2 as a possible D gene (5 bases). V dropped 2 bases and J dropped 1 base, with 15 bases sitting between them. The CDR3 spans 17 residues. From germline, CDR1 is SGHKS and CDR2 YYEKEE (reference sequence).

Sample share makes this clone medium-sized. The chain links TRBV12-3 or TRBV12-4 to TRBJ2-1; D is undetermined. The ends were cut back, 3 bases at V and 10 bases at J, with 7 bases in the middle. The CDR3 sequence is 11 residues long. CDR3 coding DNA: TGTGCCAGCAGTTTGGGCGTCGAGCAGTTCTTC. The encoded protein is CASSLGVEQFF.

This clone was recorded at least ten times. The chain combines TRBV18 with TRBJ1-2, with a tentative D call TRBD1 (6 bases). Deletions cut 3 bases from V and 0 bases from J, with 11 bases between. This CDR3 spans 15 amino acids. The germline V gene encodes CDR1 KGHSH and CDR2 LQKENI. The DNA of the CDR3 is TGTGCCAGCTCACCTGACAGGCTTACTAACTATGGCTACACCTTC. Translating it yields CASSPDRLTNYGYTF.